The 17 T cell receptor beta chains reported below all come from one sample, sequenced in a study of blood T cell repertoires in COVID-19. The data were produced by immunoSEQ multiplex PCR, yet TCRdb's version contains in-frame clones alone and is incomplete. The table records some 53,000 clones, less than 95% of them present only once. Source material: peripheral blood. These receptors all come from a human donor in a cohort sampled during active COVID-19.

The chain is built from TRBV25-1 and TRBJ1-5; D call uncertain. The CDR3 is made up of 14 amino acids. The ends were cut back, 1 base at V and 0 bases at J, with 4 bases in the middle. CDR1 is MGHDK, CDR2 SYGVNS, per germline. CDR3 in amino acids: CASSEFFSNQPQHF. The CDR3 region has the DNA TGTGCCAGCAGTGAATTCTTTAGCAATCAGCCCCAGCATTTT.

V gene TRBV5-4 combines with J gene TRBJ2-2, with 7 bases matching TRBD1. Looked up from germline, CDR1 is SGHNT and CDR2 is YYREEE (reference sequence). This CDR3 is 14 amino acids long. Unmatched junction bases numbered 4, after V lost 4 bases and J lost 4 bases. CDR3 sequence reads: CASSRQGPTGELFF. Written as DNA, the CDR3 is TGTGCCAGCAGCCGACAGGGACCCACCGGGGAGCTGTTTTTT.

The chain couples TRBV12-3 or TRBV12-4 to TRBJ2-3, with D tentatively TRBD1 (5 bases). V lost 3 bases, J lost 6 bases, and 10 bases lay in between. The CDR3 extends over 13 amino acids. The CDR3 DNA is TGTGCCAGCAGTTTTGGGGCACAGGATACGCAGTATTTT. Amino acid sequence: CASSFGAQDTQYF.

This clone was seen once. This chain joins TRBV10-3 and TRBJ2-7; TRBD2 aligns across 10 bases. This CDR3 is 19 amino acids long. The germline gives CDR1 ENHRY, CDR2 SYGVKD. The V gene end was trimmed by 0 bases and the J gene end by 2 bases; junction bases not matched to a gene: 13. The CDR3 is CAISESVQREGRVAYEQYF. DNA for the CDR3: TGTGCCATCAGTGAGTCGGTTCAGCGGGAGGGCCGCGTTGCCTACGAGCAGTACTTC.

The chain recombines TRBV15 with TRBJ1-5; 7 bases map to TRBD1. The germline V gene has CDR1 LNHNV and CDR2 YYDKDF (reference sequence). Losses at the gene ends were 3 bases for V and 1 base for J; bases not matched to a gene: 6. This CDR3 spans 16 amino acids. The CDR3 protein is CATSSDRVGSNQPQHF. CDR3 nucleotides: TGTGCCACCAGCAGCGACAGGGTCGGAAGCAATCAGCCCCAGCATTTT.

V gene TRBV7-8 combines with J gene TRBJ2-2, with 7 bases fitting TRBD2. CDR3 size: 16 residues. Unmatched junction bases numbered 5, after V lost 2 bases and J lost 2 bases. Germline CDR1 reads SGHVS; CDR2 reads FQNEAQ. CDR3 region: CASSLLASGNTGELFF. The CDR3 coding sequence is TGTGCCAGCAGCTTACTTGCTAGCGGTAACACCGGGGAGCTGTTTTTT.

This clone has a single count. This rearrangement joins TRBV19 to TRBJ2-2, with D possibly being TRBD2 (6 bases). CDR3 length: 13 amino acids. CDR1 is LNHDA, CDR2 SQIVND, per germline (reference sequence). Trimming took 3 bases from V and 7 from J, leaving 9 bases between them. CDR3 coding DNA: TGTGCCAGTAGTATTTGGCGGGACGGGGAGCTGTTTTTT. The encoded protein is CASSIWRDGELFF. The full variable domain, its missing parts supplied by reference TRBV19 and TRBJ2-2, is DGGITQSPKYLFRKEGQNVTLSCEQNLNHDAMYWYRQDPGQGLRLIYYSQIVNDFQKGDIAEGYSVSREKKESFPLTVTSAQKNPTAFYLCASSIWRDGELFFGEGSRLTVL.

This chain joins TRBV30 and TRBJ1-1; D gene unclear. Per the germline V gene, CDR1 is GTSNPN and CDR2 is SVGIG (reference sequence). The V gene lost 1 base and the J gene lost 3 bases, with 18 bases spanning the gap. CDR3 length: 16 amino acids. CDR3 region: CAWSDPGRQKYTEAFF. The DNA of the CDR3 is TGTGCCTGGAGTGACCCCGGTAGACAAAAATACACTGAAGCTTTCTTT.

This chain uses TRBV19 with TRBJ2-5, with 9 positions matching TRBD1. This CDR3 comprises 15 residues. Trimming removed 4 bases from V and 5 bases from J; junction bases left unmatched: 8. Per germline, CDR1 LNHDA and CDR2 SQIVND (reference sequence). The CDR3 loop reads CASSNDRGTWETQYF. The CDR3 region has the DNA TGTGCCAGTAGTAATGACAGGGGGACGTGGGAGACCCAGTACTTC.

This rearrangement joins TRBV28 to TRBJ2-7; 11 bases fit TRBD1. With V trimmed by 2 bases and J by 7 bases, 4 bases remained unmatched. Germline CDR1 is MDHEN and CDR2 is SYDVKM. CDR3 length equals 14 residues. Here the CDR3 DNA reads TGTGCCAGCAGTTTAACCGGGACAGGGGGTGAGCAGTACTTC. Translating it yields CASSLTGTGGEQYF.

The chain couples TRBV18 to TRBJ1-1, with 7 bases fitting TRBD1. The CDR3 has 14 residues. Losses at the gene ends were 3 bases for V and 5 bases for J; bases not matched to a gene: 6. In germline, CDR1 is KGHSH, CDR2 LQKENI. The CDR3 DNA reads as TGTGCCAGCTCACCTCTCCCGACAGGGACTGAAGCTTTCTTT. Its protein is CASSPLPTGTEAFF.

The CDR3 here is CASSLIPPGQAITKTNEKLFF. In DNA form, the CDR3 reads TGCGCCAGCAGCCTCATCCCCCCGGGACAGGCTATTACTAAAACTAATGAAAAACTGTTTTTT. The V gene is TRBV4-1, the J gene TRBJ1-4, with 8 bases identical to TRBD1. Germline CDR1 is MGHRA and CDR2 is YSYEKL. The trim removed 4 bases at V and 1 base at J, leaving 20 bases unmatched. The CDR3 is made up of 21 amino acids.

The V gene is TRBV18, the J gene TRBJ1-1; the match to TRBD1 covers 7 bases. Germline V lookup: CDR1 KGHSH, CDR2 LQKENI. This CDR3 contains 14 residues. J gave up 5 bases and V 3 bases, and 6 bases lay outside the gene matches. The CDR3 region is CASSPPPGGTEAFF. CDR3 nucleotide sequence: TGTGCCAGCTCACCCCCTCCAGGGGGAACTGAAGCTTTCTTT.

The J gene is TRBJ2-3, the V gene TRBV7-3; D is possibly TRBD2 (6 bases). Trimming took off 2 bases at V and 3 bases at J, with 15 bases between the two ends. Germline V lookup: CDR1 SGHTA, CDR2 FQGTGA. The CDR3 runs to 16 residues. The chain's CDR3 is CASSLGVISGTDTQYF. DNA of the CDR3: TGTGCCAGCAGCTTAGGGGTGATAAGCGGGACAGATACGCAGTATTTT.

This sequence joins TRBV5-4 and TRBJ2-2; 9 bases line up with TRBD2. CDR3 length: 16 amino acids. CDR1 is SGHNT and CDR2 is YYREEE in the germline V gene (reference sequence). The J segment lost 7 bases and the V segment lost 4 bases, leaving 11 bases of the junction unmatched. The CDR3 is CASSQMGGRAGGELFF. CDR3 nucleotides: TGTGCCAGCAGCCAAATGGGCGGGAGGGCCGGCGGGGAGCTGTTTTTT.

The V call is TRBV5-1, the J call TRBJ2-1, with 10 bases that match TRBD1. V trimming: 3 bases; J trimming: 9 bases; junction bases outside the gene matches: 9. The CDR3 totals 15 residues. From germline, CDR1 is SGHRS and CDR2 YFSETQ. DNA for the CDR3: TGCGCCAGCAGCTCCCGGGGACAGGGGTCGGCTGAGCAGTTCTTC. It translates to CASSSRGQGSAEQFF.

The chain links TRBV28 to TRBJ2-2, with unresolved D. Per the germline V gene, CDR1 is MDHEN and CDR2 is SYDVKM. With 3 bases removed from V and 7 bases from J, the gap between germline ends came to 6 bases. The CDR3 has 12 residues. The CDR3 DNA reads TGTGCCAGCAGTTTCCCGGTCGGGGAGCTGTTTTTT. As protein: CASSFPVGELFF.